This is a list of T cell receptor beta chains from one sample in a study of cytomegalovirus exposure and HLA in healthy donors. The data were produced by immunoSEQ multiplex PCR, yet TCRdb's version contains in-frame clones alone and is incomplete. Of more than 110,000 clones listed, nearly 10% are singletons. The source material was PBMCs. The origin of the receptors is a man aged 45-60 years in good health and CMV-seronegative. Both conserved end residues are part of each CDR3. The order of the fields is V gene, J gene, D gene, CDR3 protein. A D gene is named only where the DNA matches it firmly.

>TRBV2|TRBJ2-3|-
CASSEDGGTDTQYF
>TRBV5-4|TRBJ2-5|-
CASSGLQETQYF
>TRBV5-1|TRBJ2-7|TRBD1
CASSLWGQGANEQYF
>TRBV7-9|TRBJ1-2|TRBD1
CASSSLTGYGYTF
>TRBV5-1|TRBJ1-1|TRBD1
CASTYTGGSEAFF
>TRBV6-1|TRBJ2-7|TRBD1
CASSGQGYEQYF
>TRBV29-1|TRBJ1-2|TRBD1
CSAQGQRINYGYTF
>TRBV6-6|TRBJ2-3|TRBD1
CASSYSGGDTQYF
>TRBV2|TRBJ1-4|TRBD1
CASSGDRGNEKLFF
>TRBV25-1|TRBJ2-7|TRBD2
CATGEGKEVAGSYEQYF
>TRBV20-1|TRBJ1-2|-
CKTDSNYGYTF
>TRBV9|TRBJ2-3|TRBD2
CASSAQLAGGTDTQYF
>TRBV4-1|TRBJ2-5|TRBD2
CASSHELLAGGYPETQYF
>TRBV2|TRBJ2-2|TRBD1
CASSDGTGNTGELFF
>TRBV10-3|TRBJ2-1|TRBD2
CAISVFSGGGSSYNEQFF
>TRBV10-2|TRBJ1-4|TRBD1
CASSETGGPTHEKLFF
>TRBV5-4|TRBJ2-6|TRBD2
CASSPLGQREGSGANVLTF
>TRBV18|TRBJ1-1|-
CASSPSSLGVNTEAFF
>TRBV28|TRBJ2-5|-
CASSLNRAWETQYF
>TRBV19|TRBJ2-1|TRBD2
CASSLAGYNEQFF
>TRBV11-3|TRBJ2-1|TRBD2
CASSLDLGSGSSNEQFF
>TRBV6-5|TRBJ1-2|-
CASRGTLGGPYGYTF
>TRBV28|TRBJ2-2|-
CASSRTKVFRGELFF